These 21 T cell receptor beta chains came from one sample sequenced in a study of control samples from healthy donors and cancer patients. TCRdb keeps only in-frame clones here, not all; method: immunoSEQ multiplex PCR. The sample has around 120,000 clones; 88% are singletons. Sequencing was performed on blood. The receptors here all came from a woman in her seventies in good health.

V and J are TRBV3-1 (or the pseudogene TRBV3-2) and TRBJ2-7; 8 bases fit TRBD2. Per germline, CDR1 LGHDT and CDR2 YNNKEL (reference sequence). The CDR3 contains 12 residues. Trimming took 8 bases from V and 4 from J; bases not matched to a gene: 4. In DNA form, the CDR3 reads TGTGCCAGCCAGGGCGGGAGGTACGAGCAGTACTTC. Its translation: CASQGGRYEQYF.

The chain combines TRBV6-5 with TRBJ2-2; 7 bases are shared with TRBD1. Germline lookup yields CDR1 MNHEY and CDR2 SVGAGI. Germline trimming cut 6 bases from V and 6 bases from J; bases unmatched to any gene: 10. The CDR3 length is 15 residues. CDR3 amino acids: CASRADRESSGELFF. The CDR3 DNA reads as TGTGCCAGCAGGGCCGACAGGGAGTCTTCCGGGGAGCTGTTTTTT.

This chain joins TRBV7-9 and TRBJ1-4; D not resolved. Deletions cut 1 base from V and 8 bases from J, with 5 bases between. This CDR3 has 12 amino acids. Germline CDR1 and CDR2: SEHNR and FQNEAQ (reference sequence). CDR3 nucleotide sequence: TGTGCCAGCAGCTTAGAAATCGAAAAACTGTTTTTT. Protein: CASSLEIEKLFF.

The V gene is TRBV18, the J gene TRBJ2-7; unclear D gene. This CDR3 region has 13 residues. Germline-derived CDR1 and CDR2 are KGHSH and LQKENI. With 2 bases removed from V and 2 bases from J, the gap between germline ends came to 7 bases. This CDR3 reads CASSPEVTYEQYF. The CDR3 nucleotides read TGTGCCAGCTCACCAGAGGTTACCTACGAGCAGTACTTC. Based on the CDR3 plus reference TRBV18 and TRBJ2-7, the full variable domain is NAGVMQNPRHLVRRRGQEARLRCSPMKGHSHVYWYRQLPEEGLKFMVYLQKENIIDESGMPKERFSAEFPKEGPSILRIQQVVRGDSAAYFCASSPEVTYEQYFGPGTRLTVT.

This clone was seen just once. This chain links TRBV19 with TRBJ1-6; possible D gene TRBD1, 5 bases. V lost 7 bases to trimming and J lost 7 bases, with 14 bases between them. The CDR3 length is 14 residues. Germline CDR1 LNHDA, CDR2 SQIVND (reference sequence). CDR3 amino acids: CASTTDRRNSPLHF. CDR3 coding DNA: TGTGCCAGTACGACTGACAGACGCAATTCACCCCTCCACTTT.

This rearrangement joins TRBV27 to TRBJ2-1, with 7 bases identical to TRBD1. Trimming took 4 bases from V and 15 from J; bases not matched to a gene: 9. The length of the CDR3 is 12 residues. CDR1 and CDR2 from the germline V gene are MNHEY and SMNVEV (reference sequence). CDR3: CASSWRGGVPFF. CDR3 sequence (DNA): TGTGCCAGCAGTTGGAGAGGGGGCGTTCCGTTCTTC.

The rearrangement joins TRBV11-2 to TRBJ2-1, with TRBD2 matching over 8 bases. The CDR3 covers 15 residues. Germline CDR1 and CDR2: SGHAT and FQNNGV. With 3 bases clipped from V and 4 bases from J, the junction kept 5 bases outside the gene matches. The CDR3 reads CASSFLRGVYNEQFF. As DNA, the CDR3 is TGTGCCAGCAGCTTTCTGCGGGGGGTGTACAATGAGCAGTTCTTC.

For this clone: The same CDR3 also results from other DNA sequences found in this sample. The chain couples TRBV5-1 to TRBJ2-1; 7 nucleotides align to TRBD1. CDR3 length equals 14 residues. Germline lookup yields CDR1 SGHRS and CDR2 YFSETQ. With V trimmed by 4 bases and J by 4 bases, 5 bases remained unmatched. The CDR3 sequence: CASSPGGGYNEQFF. CDR3 nucleotide sequence: TGCGCCAGCAGCCCAGGGGGTGGGTACAATGAGCAGTTCTTC.

This sequence joins TRBV19 and TRBJ2-1, with 12 positions matching TRBD2. The V gene end was trimmed by 8 bases and the J gene end by 8 bases; junction bases not matched to a gene: 13. The CDR3 sequence is 16 residues long. CDR1 LNHDA and CDR2 SQIVND come from the germline V gene (reference sequence). The CDR3, as DNA: TGTGCCAGTTCCCTACTGACTAGCGGGGGACTCTATGAGCAGTTCTTC. Protein product: CASSLLTSGGLYEQFF.

The chain uses TRBV5-5 and TRBJ2-5, with D unclear. V dropped 0 bases and J dropped 5 bases, with 8 bases sitting between them. This CDR3 spans 13 amino acids. Germline V gene lookup returns CDR1 SGHKS and CDR2 YYEKEE (reference sequence). CDR3 nucleotides: TGTGCCAGCAGCTTGGTGCCCAGGGAGACCCAGTACTTC. As protein: CASSLVPRETQYF.

The rearrangement links TRBV20-1 to TRBJ2-3; D is perhaps TRBD2 (7 bases). Trimming removed 3 bases at V and 0 bases at J, with 19 bases between. The CDR3 extends over 17 amino acids. Germline V gives CDR1 DFQATT, CDR2 SNEGSKA (reference sequence). CDR3 sequence (DNA): TGCAGTGCTAGTGGGGTGGCGGGGGCTAGTAGCACAGATACGCAGTATTTT. This encodes CSASGVAGASSTDTQYF.

DNA of the CDR3: TGCGCCAGCAGCTTGACTAGCGGAAACAATGAGCAGTTCTTC. Translation gives CASSLTSGNNEQFF. The chain is built from TRBV5-1 and TRBJ2-1; 8 bases align to TRBD2. Losses at the gene ends were 1 base for V and 5 bases for J; bases not matched to a gene: 2. The germline CDR1 and CDR2 sequences are SGHRS and YFSETQ. This CDR3 spans 14 amino acids.

V and J are TRBV11-1 and TRBJ2-1; 13 positions match TRBD2. The V and J ends lost 5 bases and 7 bases, in that order; junction bases with no gene match: 8. Germline V lookup: CDR1 SGHAT, CDR2 FQDESV (reference sequence). The CDR3 extends over 16 amino acids. The CDR3 loop reads CASSQLTSGGPNEQFF. The CDR3 coding sequence is TGTGCCAGCAGCCAACTGACTAGCGGGGGGCCTAATGAGCAGTTCTTC. Drawing the rest from reference TRBV11-1 and TRBJ2-1, the complete variable domain is EAEVAQSPRYKITEKSQAVAFWCDPISGHATLYWYRQILGQGPELLVQFQDESVVDDSQLPKDRFSAERLKGVDSTLKIQPAELGDSAMYLCASSQLTSGGPNEQFFGPGTRLTVL.

The V call is TRBV10-1, the J call TRBJ2-7, with 14 bases matching TRBD2. CDR3 length: 15 residues. The V and J ends lost 2 bases and 6 bases, in that order; junction bases with no gene match: 3. CDR1 and CDR2 from the germline V gene are WNHNN and SYGVQD (reference sequence). CDR3 coding DNA: TGCGCCAGCAGTGAGCCGGGACTAGCGGGGGCCGAGCAGTACTTC. Translating it yields CASSEPGLAGAEQYF.

The chain carries TRBV5-1 and TRBJ2-7; tentative D call: TRBD2 (6 bases). V shed 4 bases and J shed 3 bases, with 11 bases lying between them. The CDR3 sequence is 13 residues long. The germline CDR1 and CDR2 sequences are SGHRS and YFSETQ. The CDR3 sequence is CASSGDLGYEQYF. The CDR3 bases are TGCGCCAGCAGCGGGGACTTGGGCTACGAGCAGTACTTC.

This sequence joins TRBV5-1 and TRBJ2-7, with D possibly called TRBD1 or TRBD2 (6 bases each). Trimming removed 7 bases at V and 6 bases at J, with 14 bases between. Per the germline V gene, CDR1 is SGHRS and CDR2 is YFSETQ. The CDR3 extends over 12 amino acids. CDR3 nucleotides: TGCGCCAGCTCCCATGAGGGGGGCGAGCAGTACTTC. Translated: CASSHEGGEQYF.

The CDR3 nucleotides read TGCGCCAGCAGCTTAAACACCCAGGAAAAACTGTTTTTT. As protein: CASSLNTQEKLFF. The chain combines TRBV5-1 with TRBJ1-4, with unresolved D. The length of the CDR3 is 13 residues. CDR1 and CDR2 from the germline V gene are SGHRS and YFSETQ. V dropped 2 bases and J dropped 8 bases, with 10 bases sitting between them.

The CDR3 region is CASSLWDPNTEAFF. CDR3 sequence (DNA): TGCGCCAGCAGCTTGTGGGATCCGAACACTGAAGCTTTCTTT. The chain couples TRBV5-1 to TRBJ1-1, with no clear D. V was cut by 1 base and J by 1 base, with 8 bases left in between. Germline CDR1 reads SGHRS; CDR2 reads YFSETQ. The CDR3 has 14 residues.

The J gene is TRBJ2-5, the V gene TRBV9, with D uncertain. Germline CDR1 reads SGDLS; CDR2 reads YYNGEE. The CDR3 extends over 14 amino acids. Trimming cost V 3 bases and J 3 bases, with 12 bases left between them. CDR3 in DNA: TGTGCCAGCAGCGCACACACAACAGAAGAGACCCAGTACTTC. Protein sequence: CASSAHTTEETQYF.

The rearrangement links TRBV10-3 to TRBJ2-7, with 11 bases fitting TRBD1. The ends lost 4 bases at V and 5 bases at J; junction bases unmatched: 10. There are 16 residues in the CDR3. Germline V CDR1 and CDR2: ENHRY, SYGVKD. The CDR3 nucleotides read TGTGCCATCAGTGTGGGTTTTGGGGGACAGGGGGACGAGCAGTACTTC. Translated: CAISVGFGGQGDEQYF.

The gene calls are TRBV19 and TRBJ2-3; possibly TRBD2 for D (7 bases). Per the germline V gene, CDR1 is LNHDA and CDR2 is SQIVND (reference sequence). The CDR3 has 16 residues. V was shortened by 4 bases and J by 2 bases, with 16 bases between the two germline ends. CDR3 in amino acids: CASSSGGGAYTDTQYF. In nucleotides, the CDR3 is TGTGCCAGTAGTAGTGGTGGGGGGGCGTACACAGATACGCAGTATTTT. Looking up the rest from reference TRBV19 and TRBJ2-3 gives the full variable domain: DGGITQSPKYLFRKEGQNVTLSCEQNLNHDAMYWYRQDPGQGLRLIYYSQIVNDFQKGDIAEGYSVSREKKESFPLTVTSAQKNPTAFYLCASSSGGGAYTDTQYFGPGTRLTVL.